This T cell receptor (beta chain) came from a study of OX40 agonist ivuxolimab in advanced cancers. The wider study: Hepatocellular carcinoma, melanoma, renal cell or head and neck cancer was diagnosed in the dose-escalation patients.

Profiling relied on immunoSEQ multiplex PCR, and the TCRdb table lists in-frame clones only, not all of them. The sample consists of over 55,000 clones, 85% to 95% of them appearing once. Turning to this clone: Its antigen is not identified.

Findings and limits, study-wide: Among the lowest levels of clonal expansion were found in partial responders at 0.1-3.0 mg/kg. Nonresponders included some who also had low normalized T-cell clonal expansion. Expanded peripheral T-cell antigen specificity went undetermined.

V was shortened by 0 bases and J by 6 bases, with 0 bases between the two germline ends. The CDR3 contains 10 residues. Germline lookup yields CDR1 LNHDA and CDR2 SQIVND (reference sequence). The chain couples TRBV19 to TRBJ2-7; D not resolved. Sequenced here: CD4+ or CD8+ T cells sorted from blood, sampled in a trial of the OX40 agonist ivuxolimab. The sequence derives from an adult with an advanced solid tumor such as melanoma, head and neck, liver or kidney cancer. The CDR3 sequence is CASSIDEQYF. The CDR3 coding sequence is TGTGCCAGTAGTATAGACGAGCAGTACTTC.